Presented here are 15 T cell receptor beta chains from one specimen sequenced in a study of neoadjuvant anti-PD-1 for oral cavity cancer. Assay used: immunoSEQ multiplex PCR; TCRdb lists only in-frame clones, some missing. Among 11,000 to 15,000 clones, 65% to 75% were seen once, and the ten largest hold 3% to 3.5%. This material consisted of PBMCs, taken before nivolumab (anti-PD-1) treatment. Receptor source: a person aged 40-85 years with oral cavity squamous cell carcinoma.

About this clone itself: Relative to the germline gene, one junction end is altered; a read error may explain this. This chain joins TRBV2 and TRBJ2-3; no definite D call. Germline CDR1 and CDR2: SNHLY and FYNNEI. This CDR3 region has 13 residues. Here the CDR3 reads CASIEMAGDTQYF. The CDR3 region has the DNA TGTGCCAGCATTGAAATGGCTGGGGATACGCAGTATTTT.

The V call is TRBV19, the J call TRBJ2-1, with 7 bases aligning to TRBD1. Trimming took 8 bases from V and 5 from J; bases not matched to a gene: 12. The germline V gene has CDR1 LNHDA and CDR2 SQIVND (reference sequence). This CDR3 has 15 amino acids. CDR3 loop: CASLSYEGAHNEQFF. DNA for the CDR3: TGTGCCAGTTTGAGCTATGAGGGGGCCCACAATGAGCAGTTCTTC. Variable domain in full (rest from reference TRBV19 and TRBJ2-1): DGGITQSPKYLFRKEGQNVTLSCEQNLNHDAMYWYRQDPGQGLRLIYYSQIVNDFQKGDIAEGYSVSREKKESFPLTVTSAQKNPTAFYLCASLSYEGAHNEQFFGPGTRLTVL.

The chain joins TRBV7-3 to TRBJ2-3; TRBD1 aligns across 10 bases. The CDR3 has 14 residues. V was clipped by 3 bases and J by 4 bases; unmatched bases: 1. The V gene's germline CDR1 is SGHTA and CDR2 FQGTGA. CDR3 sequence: CASSFGTGADTQYF. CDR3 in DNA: TGTGCCAGCAGCTTCGGGACAGGGGCAGATACGCAGTATTTT.

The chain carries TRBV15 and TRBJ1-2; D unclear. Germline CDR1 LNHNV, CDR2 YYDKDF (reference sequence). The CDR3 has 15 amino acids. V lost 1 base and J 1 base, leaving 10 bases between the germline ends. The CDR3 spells CATSRGGRDNYGYTF. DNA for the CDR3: TGTGCCACCAGCAGAGGGGGTAGGGATAACTATGGCTACACCTTC.

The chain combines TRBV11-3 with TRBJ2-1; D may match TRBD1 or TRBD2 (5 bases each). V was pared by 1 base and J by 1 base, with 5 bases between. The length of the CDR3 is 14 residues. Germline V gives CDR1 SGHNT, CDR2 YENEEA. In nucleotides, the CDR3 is TGTGCCAGCAGCTTAGGGGGGTCCTACAATGAGCAGTTCTTC. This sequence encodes CASSLGGSYNEQFF.

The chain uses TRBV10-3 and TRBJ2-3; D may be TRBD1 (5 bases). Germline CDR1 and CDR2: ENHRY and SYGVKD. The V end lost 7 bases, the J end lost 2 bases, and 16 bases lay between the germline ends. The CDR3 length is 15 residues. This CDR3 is CAIMRKGSLTDTQYF. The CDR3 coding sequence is TGTGCCATCATGAGGAAGGGGTCCCTCACAGATACGCAGTATTTT.

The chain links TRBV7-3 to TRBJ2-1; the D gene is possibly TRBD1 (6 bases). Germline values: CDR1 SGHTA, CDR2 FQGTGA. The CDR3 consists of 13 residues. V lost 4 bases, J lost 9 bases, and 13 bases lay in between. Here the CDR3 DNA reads TGTGCCAGCAGCTCCCAAACCAGGGGTGAGCAGTTCTTC. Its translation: CASSSQTRGEQFF.

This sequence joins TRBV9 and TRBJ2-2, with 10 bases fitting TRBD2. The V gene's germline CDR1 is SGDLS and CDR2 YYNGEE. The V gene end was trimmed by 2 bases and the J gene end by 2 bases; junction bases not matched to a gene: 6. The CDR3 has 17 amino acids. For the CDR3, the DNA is TGTGCCAGCAGCGTCCCTAGGACTAGCGGAAACACCGGGGAGCTGTTTTTT. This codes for CASSVPRTSGNTGELFF.

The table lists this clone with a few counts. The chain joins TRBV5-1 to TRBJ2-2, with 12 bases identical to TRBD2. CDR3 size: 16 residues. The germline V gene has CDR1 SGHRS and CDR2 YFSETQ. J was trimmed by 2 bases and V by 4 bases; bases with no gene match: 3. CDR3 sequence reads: CASSRGLAGNTGELFF. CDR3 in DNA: TGCGCCAGCAGCCGGGGACTAGCGGGTAACACCGGGGAGCTGTTTTTT.

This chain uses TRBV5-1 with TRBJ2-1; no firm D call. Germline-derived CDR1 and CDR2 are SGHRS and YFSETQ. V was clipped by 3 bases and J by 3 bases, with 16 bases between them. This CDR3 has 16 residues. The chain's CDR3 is CASSSIRKTLYNEQFF. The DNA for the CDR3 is TGCGCCAGCAGCTCGATTAGGAAGACCCTCTACAATGAGCAGTTCTTC.

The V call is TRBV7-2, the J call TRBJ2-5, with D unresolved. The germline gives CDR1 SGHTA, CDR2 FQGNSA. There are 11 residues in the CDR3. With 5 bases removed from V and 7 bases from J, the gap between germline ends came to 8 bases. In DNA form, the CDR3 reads TGTGCCAGCAGCCTCCCAGGGACCCAGTACTTC. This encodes CASSLPGTQYF.

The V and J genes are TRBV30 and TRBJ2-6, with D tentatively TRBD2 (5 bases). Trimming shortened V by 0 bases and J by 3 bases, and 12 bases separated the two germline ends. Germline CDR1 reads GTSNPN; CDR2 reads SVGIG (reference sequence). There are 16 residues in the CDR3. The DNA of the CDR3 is TGTGCCTGGAGTGTAATGAGGGTGCATGGGGCCAACGTCCTGACTTTC. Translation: CAWSVMRVHGANVLTF.

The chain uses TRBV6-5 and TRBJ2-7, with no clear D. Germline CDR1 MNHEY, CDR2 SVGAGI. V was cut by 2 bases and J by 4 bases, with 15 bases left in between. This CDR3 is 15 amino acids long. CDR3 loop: CASSYTSIVPYEQYF. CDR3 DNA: TGTGCCAGCAGTTACACGTCTATAGTTCCTTACGAGCAGTACTTC.

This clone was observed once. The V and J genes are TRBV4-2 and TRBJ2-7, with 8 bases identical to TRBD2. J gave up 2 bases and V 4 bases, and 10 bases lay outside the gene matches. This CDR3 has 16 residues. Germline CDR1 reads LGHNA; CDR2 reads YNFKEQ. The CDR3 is CASSRIIAGRTYEQYF. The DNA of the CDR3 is TGTGCCAGCAGCCGAATAATAGCGGGAAGAACCTACGAGCAGTACTTC.

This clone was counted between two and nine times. In nucleotides, the CDR3 is TGCGCCAGCAGCTTAGTACAGGCCCCTTCTAGCTCCTACGAGCAGTACTTC. Amino acids: CASSLVQAPSSSYEQYF. V usage is TRBV5-1 and J usage is TRBJ2-7, with D perhaps matching TRBD1 (5 bases). This CDR3 region has 17 residues. Trimming took off 2 bases at V and 0 bases at J, with 18 bases between the two ends. Germline CDR1 is SGHRS and CDR2 is YFSETQ.